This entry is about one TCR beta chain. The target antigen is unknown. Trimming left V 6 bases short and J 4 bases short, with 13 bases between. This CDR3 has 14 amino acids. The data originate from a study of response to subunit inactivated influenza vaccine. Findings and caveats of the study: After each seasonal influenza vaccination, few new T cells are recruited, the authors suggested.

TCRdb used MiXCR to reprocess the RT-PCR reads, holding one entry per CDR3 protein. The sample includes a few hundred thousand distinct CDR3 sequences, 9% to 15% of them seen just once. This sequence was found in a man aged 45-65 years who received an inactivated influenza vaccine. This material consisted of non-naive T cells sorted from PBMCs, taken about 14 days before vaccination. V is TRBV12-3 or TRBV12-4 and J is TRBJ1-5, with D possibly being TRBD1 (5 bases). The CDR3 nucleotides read TGTGCCAGCAGGCGAATGGGGGTGAATCAGCCCCAGCATTTT. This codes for CASRRMGVNQPQHF.